The 29 T cell receptor beta chains presented below share a single source sample, sequenced in a study of shared clonotypes between healthy human individuals. Generated by immunoSEQ multiplex PCR, the TCRdb table keeps only in-frame clones and is missing some. Altogether hundreds of thousands of clones are present, 95% to 96% being singletons, with the ten largest covering roughly 0.1%. Terminally differentiated effector memory CD45RA+ cells were excluded by CCR7 positive selection of CD45RO-negative cells. Specimen: naive CD8+ T cells sorted from blood. The receptors shown here come from a woman aged 30 to 39 in good health.

This chain links TRBV7-9 with TRBJ1-4, with D possibly being TRBD1 (5 bases). V was trimmed by 5 bases and J by 5 bases, leaving 15 bases between them. Germline CDR1 is SEHNR and CDR2 is FQNEAQ (reference sequence). The CDR3 consists of 15 residues. The CDR3 reads CASSGWGDPNEKLFF. The CDR3 DNA sequence: TGTGCCAGCAGCGGCTGGGGGGACCCAAATGAAAAACTGTTTTTT.

This CDR3 is CASSLGPRSVEKLFF. The CDR3 DNA is TGTGCCAGCAGCTTAGGACCTAGGTCGGTTGAAAAACTGTTTTTT. V usage is TRBV7-6 and J usage is TRBJ1-4; D not certain. Trimming removed 1 base from V and 7 bases from J, with 13 bases in between. This CDR3 is 15 amino acids long. Per germline, CDR1 SGHVS and CDR2 FNYEAQ.

The V gene is TRBV28, the J gene TRBJ2-7, with a tentative D call TRBD2 (5 bases). With 6 bases removed from V and 3 bases from J, the gap between germline ends came to 6 bases. Germline CDR1 reads MDHEN; CDR2 reads SYDVKM. The length of the CDR3 is 11 residues. The CDR3 here is CASSRDYEQYF. The CDR3 coding sequence is TGTGCCAGCAGCCGGGACTACGAGCAGTACTTC.

This chain connects TRBV4-2 to TRBJ2-7; D ambiguous. CDR3 size: 12 residues. Germline V lookup: CDR1 LGHNA, CDR2 YNFKEQ. Trimming removed 5 bases at V and 5 bases at J, with 10 bases between. The CDR3 coding sequence is TGTGCCAGCAGCGGAAGCTATCACGAGCAGTACTTC. It translates to CASSGSYHEQYF.

This chain links TRBV27 with TRBJ2-1, with TRBD2 identical over 13 bases. After removal of 5 bases from V and 8 bases from J, the junction contained 6 bases not matched to a gene. This CDR3 has 15 amino acids. CDR1 is MNHEY and CDR2 is SMNVEV in the germline V gene (reference sequence). CDR3 bases: TGTGCCAGCAGTCCCATAGGACTAGCGGGAGATGAGCAGTTCTTC. Encoded protein: CASSPIGLAGDEQFF.

The chain recombines TRBV4-2 with TRBJ2-7; weak D call: TRBD2 (5 bases). V dropped 0 bases and J dropped 6 bases, with 9 bases sitting between them. The CDR3 extends over 13 amino acids. CDR1 is LGHNA, CDR2 YNFKEQ, per germline. CDR3 sequence (DNA): TGTGCCAGCAGCCAAGATCTGGAGGTCGAGCAGTACTTC. Protein product: CASSQDLEVEQYF.

This chain joins TRBV5-1 and TRBJ2-2; 7 nucleotides align to TRBD2. CDR1 is SGHRS, CDR2 YFSETQ, per germline. CDR3 length: 18 residues. V trimming: 3 bases; J trimming: 0 bases; junction bases outside the gene matches: 11. The CDR3 bases are TGCGCCAGCAGCTCCCCCCGGGCGGGAGTCACGAACACCGGGGAGCTGTTTTTT. Residues: CASSSPRAGVTNTGELFF.

The chain employs TRBV2 and TRBJ2-7; 13 positions match TRBD2. CDR3 length: 16 residues. Trimming cost V 4 bases and J 1 base; bases outside gene matches: 4. In germline, CDR1 is SNHLY, CDR2 FYNNEI. The CDR3 DNA sequence: TGTGCCAGCAGTGGGACTAGCGGGAGTTCTTCCTACGAGCAGTACTTC. Translated: CASSGTSGSSSYEQYF.

The rearrangement joins TRBV7-8 to TRBJ2-1; 13 bases are a match to TRBD2. The CDR3 contains 17 residues. The trim removed 2 bases at V and 4 bases at J, leaving 5 bases unmatched. Germline assignment: CDR1 SGHVS and CDR2 FQNEAQ. As DNA, the CDR3 is TGTGCCAGCAGCTTATCCCGGGGACTAGCGGGATACAATGAGCAGTTCTTC. Protein: CASSLSRGLAGYNEQFF.

In regard to this clone: Additional DNA sequences in this sample encode the identical CDR3. This chain links TRBV27 with TRBJ2-7; 7 nucleotides line up with TRBD1. This CDR3 has 13 amino acids. Trimming removed 5 bases from V and 3 bases from J; junction bases left unmatched: 4. Germline CDR1 and CDR2: MNHEY and SMNVEV (reference sequence). The CDR3 reads CASSLGTVYEQYF. As DNA, the CDR3 is TGTGCCAGCAGTCTCGGGACAGTCTACGAGCAGTACTTC.

CDR3 sequence reads: CATSTGDQPQHF. The CDR3 bases are TGTGCCACCAGCACAGGGGATCAGCCCCAGCATTTT. This chain uses TRBV15 with TRBJ1-5; a possible D gene is TRBD1 (6 bases). Germline V gene lookup returns CDR1 LNHNV and CDR2 YYDKDF (reference sequence). The V end lost 4 bases, the J end lost 5 bases, and 6 bases lay between the germline ends. The CDR3 is made up of 12 amino acids. Variable domain in full (rest from reference TRBV15 and TRBJ1-5): DAMVIQNPRYQVTQFGKPVTLSCSQTLNHNVMYWYQQKSSQAPKLLFHYYDKDFNNEADTPDNFQSRRPNTSFCFLDIRSPGLGDTAMYLCATSTGDQPQHFGDGTRLSIL.

The chain carries TRBV19 and TRBJ2-3, with TRBD2 matching 11 bases. Germline-derived CDR1 and CDR2 are LNHDA and SQIVND (reference sequence). V lost 6 bases, J lost 7 bases, and 18 bases stayed unmatched. This CDR3 is built from 18 residues. CDR3 sequence: CASSLFLVTSGSRNTQYF. The CDR3, as DNA: TGTGCCAGTAGCCTATTTCTAGTAACTAGCGGGAGTAGAAATACGCAGTATTTT.

The chain recombines TRBV23-1 with TRBJ2-7; D unresolved. TRBV23-1 is an ORF, with its function uncertain. CDR3 length: 12 amino acids. V was clipped by 10 bases and J by 4 bases, with 14 bases between them. CDR3 in DNA: TGCGCCACCTATCAATTCATTTACGAGCAGTACTTC. This encodes CATYQFIYEQYF.

This clone was observed once. V is TRBV27 and J is TRBJ2-7; D may be TRBD1 (6 bases). The germline gives CDR1 MNHEY, CDR2 SMNVEV (reference sequence). V dropped 7 bases and J dropped 6 bases, with 13 bases sitting between them. This CDR3 spans 12 amino acids. The CDR3 DNA reads as TGTGCCAGCAAAATACAGGGTAGCGAGCAGTACTTC. Protein product: CASKIQGSEQYF.

This sequence joins TRBV10-3 and TRBJ2-2, with TRBD2 identical over 7 bases. The CDR3 totals 15 residues. Germline V gene data show CDR1 as ENHRY and CDR2 as SYGVKD. Germline trimming cut 4 bases from V and 6 bases from J; bases unmatched to any gene: 8. CDR3 DNA sequence: TGTGCCATCAGTGTTGGGCGGGAGTCGGCCGGGGAGCTGTTTTTT. This gives the protein CAISVGRESAGELFF.

The chain carries TRBV7-6 and TRBJ2-1; D gene ambiguous. The CDR3 spans 16 residues. Deletions cut 5 bases from V and 2 bases from J, with 16 bases between. Germline CDR1 reads SGHVS; CDR2 reads FNYEAQ. The CDR3 sequence is CASSLHRNRPYNEQFF. CDR3 DNA: TGTGCCAGCAGCCTCCATAGAAATCGCCCCTACAATGAGCAGTTCTTC.

The chain links TRBV4-2 to TRBJ2-7, with D possibly TRBD1 on 6 matching bases. The germline V gene encodes CDR1 LGHNA and CDR2 YNFKEQ. The CDR3 spans 15 residues. Trimming left V 1 base short and J 2 bases short, with 12 bases between. As DNA, the CDR3 is TGTGCCAGCAGCCAAGTAGGAACAGGGACCTACGAGCAGTACTTC. Translating it yields CASSQVGTGTYEQYF.

The genes are TRBV6-6 and TRBJ2-3, with 9 bases aligning to TRBD2. Germline values: CDR1 MNHNY, CDR2 SVGAGI (reference sequence). The CDR3 is made up of 15 amino acids. With 6 bases clipped from V and 0 bases from J, the junction kept 4 bases outside the gene matches. The CDR3 reads CASRPGLASTDTQYF. In DNA form, the CDR3 reads TGTGCCAGCAGACCCGGACTAGCGAGCACAGATACGCAGTATTTT.

Turning to this clone: Other DNA variants within this sample encode the same CDR3. The rearrangement uses TRBV10-3 and TRBJ2-6; D is unclear. V lost 0 bases, J lost 0 bases, and 3 bases lay in between. The CDR3 is made up of 15 amino acids. Germline CDR1 is ENHRY and CDR2 is SYGVKD. In DNA form, the CDR3 reads TGTGCCATCAGTGAGTCTAGCTCTGGGGCCAACGTCCTGACTTTC. Translating gives CAISESSSGANVLTF.

This chain connects TRBV27 to TRBJ1-1; TRBD1 might be the D (6 bases). The CDR3 spans 15 residues. Per germline, CDR1 MNHEY and CDR2 SMNVEV (reference sequence). Trimming stripped 2 bases from V and 4 bases from J, with 14 bases between. CDR3 loop: CASSLGGSWITEAFF. In DNA form, the CDR3 reads TGTGCCAGCAGTTTAGGGGGCAGCTGGATCACTGAAGCTTTCTTT.

V usage is TRBV29-1 and J usage is TRBJ2-7, with 9 positions matching TRBD1. CDR1 is SQVTM, CDR2 ANQGSEA, per germline. This CDR3 spans 14 amino acids. J was trimmed by 1 base and V by 4 bases; bases with no gene match: 5. The CDR3 coding sequence is TGCAGCGTTGTGGGGACAGGGAGGTCCTACGAGCAGTACTTC. Translation: CSVVGTGRSYEQYF.

The chain recombines TRBV27 with TRBJ2-7, with TRBD2 identical over 8 bases. From germline, CDR1 is MNHEY and CDR2 SMNVEV (reference sequence). The CDR3 is 16 amino acids. Trimming removed 7 bases from V and 3 bases from J; junction bases left unmatched: 14. The CDR3 reads CASTFTGGRPDYEQYF. CDR3 sequence (DNA): TGTGCCAGCACTTTTACTGGCGGGAGGCCTGACTACGAGCAGTACTTC.

V usage is TRBV18 and J usage is TRBJ1-5; D remains ambiguous. The ends were cut back, 1 base at V and 6 bases at J, with 10 bases in the middle. Germline lookup yields CDR1 KGHSH and CDR2 LQKENI. This CDR3 has 14 amino acids. CDR3 sequence reads: CASSPLKTVQPQHF. The CDR3 DNA sequence: TGTGCCAGCTCACCACTTAAAACGGTTCAGCCCCAGCATTTT.

The CDR3 nucleotides are TGTGCCAGCAGCTATGAACGGACTAGCGGATACAATGAGCAGTTCTTC. Its translation is CASSYERTSGYNEQFF. The chain uses TRBV7-3 and TRBJ2-1; 10 nucleotides align to TRBD2. The CDR3 is made up of 16 amino acids. From germline, CDR1 is SGHTA and CDR2 FQGTGA. The V and J ends lost 4 bases and 4 bases, in that order; junction bases with no gene match: 7.

The rearrangement uses TRBV28 and TRBJ2-1; D uncertain. Trimming removed 5 bases at V and 6 bases at J, with 17 bases between. CDR1 and CDR2 from the germline V gene are MDHEN and SYDVKM. The CDR3 sequence is 15 residues long. CDR3 sequence reads: CASSNPMQWFNEQFF. CDR3 sequence (DNA): TGTGCCAGCAGTAACCCCATGCAGTGGTTCAATGAGCAGTTCTTC.

The chain links TRBV15 to TRBJ1-1; 10 bases match TRBD1. The CDR3 is made up of 17 amino acids. The junction had 11 bases not matched to a gene; V was cut back by 3 bases and J by 4 bases. Germline V CDR1 and CDR2: LNHNV, YYDKDF (reference sequence). The CDR3 sequence is CATSRPGTGAKGTEAFF. CDR3 nucleotides: TGTGCCACCAGCAGGCCCGGGACAGGGGCCAAGGGCACTGAAGCTTTCTTT.

The J gene is TRBJ1-2, the V gene TRBV25-1; D call uncertain. The CDR3 length is 14 residues. Germline lookup yields CDR1 MGHDK and CDR2 SYGVNS. V lost 0 bases and J lost 6, with 11 bases in between. CDR3 DNA: TGTGCCAGCAGTGAATATATGGGTCGCGATGGCTACACCTTC. Its protein product is CASSEYMGRDGYTF.

This clone showed up just a few times. The genes are TRBV29-1 and TRBJ2-7; unclear D gene. Germline V gene sequence: CDR1 SQVTM, CDR2 ANQGSEA. The CDR3 contains 11 residues. Trimming took off 2 bases at V and 4 bases at J, with 6 bases between the two ends. CDR3 residues: CSVESDYEQYF. CDR3 DNA: TGCAGCGTTGAATCAGATTACGAGCAGTACTTC.

The rearrangement uses TRBV10-1 and TRBJ2-1; TRBD2 matches 14 bases. The V segment lost 5 bases and the J segment 6 bases; nucleotides outside the gene matches: 12. Germline V gives CDR1 WNHNN, CDR2 SYGVQD (reference sequence). The CDR3 totals 18 residues. The CDR3 here is CASSPGLAGELSANEQFF. DNA of the CDR3: TGCGCCAGCAGTCCGGGACTAGCGGGAGAGTTATCGGCCAATGAGCAGTTCTTC.